Listed here are 3 T cell receptor beta chains from one sample, sequenced in a study of T-cell reconstitution after alpha-beta-depleted transplantation in children. Unique molecular identifiers were incorporated when the TCRbeta library was constructed. TCRdb fed the PCR reads into MiXCR, producing one record per CDR3 protein. The sample shows about 230,000 distinct CDR3 sequences, roughly a tenth of them seen only once. This specimen consisted of PBMCs, obtained before TCRalphabeta/CD19-depleted stem cell transplant. The receptors here all came from a child younger than two with acute myeloid leukemia, due to receive a stem cell transplant.

This clonotype came up many times. This chain links TRBV7-2 with TRBJ2-7; D possibly corresponds to TRBD2 (6 bases). The CDR3 is 15 residues long. CDR1 and CDR2 from the germline V gene are SGHTA and FQGNSA. V dropped 6 bases and J dropped 3 bases, with 18 bases sitting between them. The CDR3 DNA follows: TGTGCCAGCAGGATTAACCACGGGGGAAACTACGAGCAGTACTTC. Protein product: CASRINHGGNYEQYF.

The table lists this clonotype with many counts. The rearrangement uses TRBV24-1 and TRBJ2-1; 12 bases match TRBD2. CDR1 and CDR2 from the germline V gene are KGHDR and SFDVKD. V shed 5 bases, J shed 4 bases, and the junction held 5 bases outside the gene matches. CDR3 size: 16 residues. As DNA, the CDR3 is TGTGCCACCAGTGGTTTACTAGCGGGGGGATACAATGAGCAGTTCTTC. The encoded protein is CATSGLLAGGYNEQFF.

This clonotype was seen many times. The rearrangement links TRBV15 to TRBJ2-3; D is undetermined. Germline CDR1 and CDR2: LNHNV and YYDKDF (reference sequence). The CDR3 consists of 16 residues. V was cut by 0 bases and J by 1 base, with 11 bases left in between. CDR3: CATSRDGSFGTDTQYF. The CDR3 nucleotides read TGTGCCACCAGCAGAGATGGCAGTTTCGGCACAGATACGCAGTATTTT.